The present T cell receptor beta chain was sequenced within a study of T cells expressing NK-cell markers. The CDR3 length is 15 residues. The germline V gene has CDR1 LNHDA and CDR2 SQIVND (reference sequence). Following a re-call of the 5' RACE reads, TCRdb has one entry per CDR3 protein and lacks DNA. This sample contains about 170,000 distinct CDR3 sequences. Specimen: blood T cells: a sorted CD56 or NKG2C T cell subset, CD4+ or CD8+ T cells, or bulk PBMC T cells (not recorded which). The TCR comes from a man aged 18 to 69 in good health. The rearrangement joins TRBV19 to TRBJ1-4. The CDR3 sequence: CASSSHGATNEKLFF.